The clone carrying this T cell receptor (beta chain) turned up a few times. There are 13 residues in the CDR3. The V end was cut by 0 bases, the J end by 8 bases, with 9 bases between. Germline CDR1 SGHDT, CDR2 YYEEEE. TCRdb itself ran the 5' RACE reads through MiXCR, one entry per CDR3 protein. In the table there are about 690,000 distinct CDR3 sequences, 21% of which are singletons. The sample originates from a study of identical twins. These data were also reused for a study on T cells expressing NK-cell markers.

This chain joins TRBV5-6 and TRBJ2-1, with D unresolved. This receptor was obtained from a woman younger than 35 in good health. Sequencing was carried out using PBMCs. CDR3 sequence: CASSLGGVHEQFF. As DNA, the CDR3 is TGTGCCAGCAGCTTGGGTGGGGTCCATGAGCAGTTCTTC.